These T cell receptor beta chains were read from a single sample in a study of T cell repertoires in cytomegalovirus infection. TCRdb processed the reads anew with MiXCR; each CDR3 protein has one entry. The sample shows around 440,000 distinct CDR3 sequences, around 11% of them seen only once. The specimen was PBMCs. The receptors were gathered from a human donor in good health (CMV status not recorded). Some clones in this sample may be carry-over from other donors' samples. Each CDR3 is given with its conserved first and last residue.

len | j_gene | v_gene | CDR3aa
13 | TRBJ1-1 | TRBV6-5 | CASSYSWDTEAFF
17 | TRBJ2-2 | TRBV3-1 | CASSLIGTPEWTGELFF
13 | TRBJ1-2 | TRBV30 | CAWRNRVDYGYTF
13 | TRBJ2-5 | TRBV24-1 | CATSVGLWKTQYF
14 | TRBJ1-6 | TRBV7-2 | CASSFGTGVSPLHF
16 | TRBJ2-6 | TRBV4-2 | CASSQTGSHGANVLTF
13 | TRBJ1-1 | TRBV20-1 | CSASPPWDTEAFF
16 | TRBJ2-1 | TRBV20-1 | CSARDPQRGPKNEQFF
12 | TRBJ2-3 | TRBV18 | CASSPGTDTQYF
15 | TRBJ2-7 | TRBV24-1 | CATSDLRDNSYEQYF
14 | TRBJ2-7 | TRBV20-1 | CSAQPGQGAHEQYF
16 | TRBJ2-2 | TRBV10-3 | CAIRGLVGSNTGELFF
13 | TRBJ1-4 | TRBV2 | CASSRQGWEKLFF
19 | TRBJ2-3 | TRBV9 | CASSGGQGATSVNTDTQYF
15 | TRBJ2-7 | TRBV20-1 | CSARDRKAGWGEQYF
14 | TRBJ1-5 | TRBV15 | CATSRGQEGQPQHF
13 | TRBJ2-1 | TRBV11-1 | CASNQGEYNEQFF
13 | TRBJ1-1 | TRBV2 | CASSGQPNTEAFF
15 | TRBJ2-7 | TRBV7-2 | CASSSDRGSTYEQYF
11 | TRBJ1-2 | TRBV12-3/TRBV12-4 | CASSRDYGYTF
14 | TRBJ1-5 | TRBV12-5 | CASGLRQGNQPQHF
16 | TRBJ2-4 | TRBV7-9 | CASSYPTGKDRNIQYF
16 | TRBJ2-7 | TRBV4-1 | CASSQDWRDLPYEQYF
13 | TRBJ2-2 | TRBV24-1 | CAIHRGNTGELFF
14 | TRBJ2-3 | TRBV29-1 | CSVGRDLSTDTQYF
13 | TRBJ2-1 | TRBV29-1 | CSAYNRGKNEQFF
16 | TRBJ2-7 | TRBV5-4 | CASSRNRPGGSYEQYF
15 | TRBJ2-5 | TRBV11-2 | CASSLDTASGETQYF
15 | TRBJ2-7 | TRBV15 | CATSRDSGYLYEQYF
14 | TRBJ2-2 | TRBV7-3 | CASSPYGLTGELFF
18 | TRBJ2-2 | TRBV7-2 | CASSRLRLSGGAGGELFF
14 | TRBJ2-1 | TRBV7-9 | CASSLVRGANEQFF
19 | TRBJ2-6 | TRBV28 | CASSLWAGLGTSGANVLTF
14 | TRBJ1-2 | TRBV11-2 | CASSLGPGVDGYTF
15 | TRBJ2-6 | TRBV19 | CASSLRGLGANVLTF
17 | TRBJ2-7 | TRBV7-7 | CASSLAARGRSSYEQYF
14 | TRBJ1-2 | TRBV12-3/TRBV12-4 | CASSPMTGAYGYTF
16 | TRBJ2-1 | TRBV19 | CASSPTSGGSYNEQFF
16 | TRBJ1-1 | TRBV6-6 | CASSVVAKGPNTEAFF
15 | TRBJ1-3 | TRBV7-2 | CASSLGRQGGNTIYF
16 | TRBJ1-6 | TRBV4-1 | CASSQDWDLSASPLHF
17 | TRBJ1-1 | TRBV28 | CASTDQGQGPSGTEAFF
11 | TRBJ1-2 | TRBV12-5 | CASGRQYGYTF